The following is a T cell receptor (beta chain) sequence with its context. The record originates from a study of blood T cell repertoires in COVID-19. The table came from immunoSEQ multiplex PCR; TCRdb's copy has only in-frame clones and leaves some out. Of about 190,000 clones listed, around four fifths are singletons. Germline values: CDR1 SGHAT, CDR2 FQNNGV. V lost 1 base to trimming and J lost 1 base; unmatched junction nucleotides: 15. The CDR3 length is 19 residues. The V call is TRBV11-2, the J call TRBJ1-1; 7 bases map to TRBD1. Sequencing was carried out using peripheral blood. The TCR sequence derives from a young man with active or convalescent COVID-19. The CDR3 coding sequence is TGTGCCAGCAGCTTAGGAGGGGGACAGTCTTCCTCCGCGAACACTGAAGCTTTCTTT. Amino acids: CASSLGGGQSSSANTEAFF.